The source of this T cell receptor beta chain is a study of response to subunit inactivated influenza vaccine. The CDR3 runs 16 residues. Germline CDR1 reads MDHEN; CDR2 reads SYDVKM. The junction had 11 bases not matched to a gene; V was cut back by 1 base and J by 7 bases. This clonotype was observed at least ten times. TCRdb redid the calling of the RT-PCR reads with MiXCR, one entry per CDR3 protein. The sample carries about half a million distinct CDR3 sequences, 7.6% recorded once. The chain combines TRBV28 with TRBJ2-7; 9 bases line up with TRBD1. The receptor was derived from a man in his fifties or sixties who received an inactivated influenza vaccine. Sequences were derived from PBMCs from blood, sampled 23 to 25 months after vaccination. The chain's CDR3 is CASSLYLRGQGFEQYF. The CDR3 DNA sequence: TGTGCCAGCAGTTTATACCTTAGGGGACAGGGCTTTGAGCAGTACTTC.